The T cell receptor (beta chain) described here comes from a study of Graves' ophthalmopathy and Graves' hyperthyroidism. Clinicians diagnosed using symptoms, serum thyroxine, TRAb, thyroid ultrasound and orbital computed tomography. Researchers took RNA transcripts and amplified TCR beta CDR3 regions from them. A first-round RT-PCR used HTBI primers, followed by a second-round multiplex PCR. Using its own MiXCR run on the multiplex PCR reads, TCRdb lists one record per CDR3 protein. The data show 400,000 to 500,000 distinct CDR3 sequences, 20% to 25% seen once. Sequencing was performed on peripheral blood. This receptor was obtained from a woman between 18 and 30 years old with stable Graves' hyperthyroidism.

Here the CDR3 DNA reads TGTGCCATCAGTCGCCGACAGATCATGAACACTGAAGCTTTCTTT. Amino acids: CAISRRQIMNTEAFF. The V gene is TRBV10-3, the J gene TRBJ1-1; possible D gene TRBD1, 5 bases. V shed 5 bases and J shed 0 bases, with 13 bases lying between them. Looked up from germline, CDR1 is ENHRY and CDR2 is SYGVKD. The CDR3 has 15 residues.